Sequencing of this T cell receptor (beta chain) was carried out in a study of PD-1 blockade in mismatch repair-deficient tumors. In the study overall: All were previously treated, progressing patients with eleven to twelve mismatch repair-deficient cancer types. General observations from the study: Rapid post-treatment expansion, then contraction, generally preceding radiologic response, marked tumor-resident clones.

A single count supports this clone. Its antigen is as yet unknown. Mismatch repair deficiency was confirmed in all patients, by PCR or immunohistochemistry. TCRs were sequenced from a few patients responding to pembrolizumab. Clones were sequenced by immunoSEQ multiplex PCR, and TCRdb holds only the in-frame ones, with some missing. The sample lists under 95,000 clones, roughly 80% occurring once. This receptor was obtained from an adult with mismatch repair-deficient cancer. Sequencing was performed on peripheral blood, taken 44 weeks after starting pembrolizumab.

The chain's CDR3 is CASSLDRGLSTDTQYF. CDR3 in DNA: TGTGCCAGCAGCTTGGACAGGGGCCTTAGCACAGATACGCAGTATTTT. The rearrangement uses TRBV5-6 and TRBJ2-3, with TRBD1 identical over 7 bases. Trimming at V came to 0 bases and at J to 0 bases, leaving 4 bases not matched to a gene. The CDR3 runs to 16 residues. The germline CDR1 and CDR2 sequences are SGHDT and YYEEEE.